This entry lists 8 T cell receptor beta chains sequenced from one sample in a study of blood T cell repertoires in COVID-19. Sequencing was performed with immunoSEQ multiplex PCR; in TCRdb, only in-frame clones are kept and a portion is missing. The repertoire holds approximately 160,000 clones, with over 70% as singletons. The source material was PBMCs or T cells enriched from blood (not recorded which). These receptor sequences come from a woman aged 45-59 years in a cohort exposed to, infected with or recovered from COVID-19 (not recorded which).

The rearrangement joins TRBV19 to TRBJ2-7; the D gene is possibly TRBD2 (5 bases). Trimming took off 2 bases at V and 3 bases at J, with 11 bases between the two ends. The CDR3 runs to 14 residues. In germline, CDR1 is LNHDA, CDR2 SQIVND (reference sequence). The CDR3 DNA reads as TGTGCCAGTAGTATACGGGGAGACCGCTACGAGCAGTACTTC. Encoded protein: CASSIRGDRYEQYF.

This clone showed up just a few times. The chain combines TRBV5-1 with TRBJ2-7; 8 nucleotides match TRBD2. Germline CDR1 and CDR2: SGHRS and YFSETQ. The V and J ends lost 3 bases and 3 bases, in that order; junction bases with no gene match: 5. This CDR3 has 14 residues. The CDR3 protein is CASSWSGSHYEQYF. The CDR3 DNA sequence: TGCGCCAGCAGCTGGAGCGGGAGCCACTACGAGCAGTACTTC.

The chain employs TRBV19 and TRBJ2-1; TRBD2 matches at 7 bases. This CDR3 region has 14 residues. Trimming at V came to 3 bases and at J to 8 bases, leaving 7 bases not matched to a gene. Germline V gene data show CDR1 as LNHDA and CDR2 as SQIVND (reference sequence). The CDR3 region is CASSIPGLVDEQFF. CDR3 in DNA: TGTGCCAGTAGTATTCCCGGACTAGTTGATGAGCAGTTCTTC.

The rearrangement links TRBV7-9 to TRBJ2-7; D gene unclear. The germline V gene encodes CDR1 SEHNR and CDR2 FQNEAQ (reference sequence). The CDR3 covers 13 residues. Trimming stripped 5 bases from V and 4 bases from J, with 12 bases between. The chain's CDR3 is CASSLGPRYEQYF. For the CDR3, the DNA is TGTGCCAGCAGCCTAGGACCGCGGTACGAGCAGTACTTC.

This chain connects TRBV11-2 to TRBJ1-2; 7 bases fit TRBD1. V shed 0 bases, J shed 2 bases, and the junction held 9 bases outside the gene matches. The CDR3 runs to 17 residues. Germline-derived CDR1 and CDR2 are SGHAT and FQNNGV. CDR3 protein: CASSLDRSDRTNYGYTF. The DNA for the CDR3 is TGTGCCAGCAGCTTAGATAGATCGGACAGGACGAACTATGGCTACACCTTC.

CDR3 nucleotide sequence: TGCGCCAGCAGCCAAGGTGGCCTAGCGGACGAGCAGTACTTC. Amino acids: CASSQGGLADEQYF. This chain uses TRBV4-1 with TRBJ2-7; 7 nucleotides match TRBD2. Unmatched junction bases numbered 5, after V lost 1 base and J lost 5 bases. CDR1 is MGHRA and CDR2 is YSYEKL in the germline V gene. CDR3 length: 14 amino acids.

The V call is TRBV7-3, the J call TRBJ2-5; possible D gene TRBD2, 6 bases. This CDR3 comprises 16 residues. Trimming took off 6 bases at V and 1 base at J, with 18 bases between the two ends. Germline V gene lookup returns CDR1 SGHTA and CDR2 FQGTGA. CDR3 amino acids: CASSLSQRAPQETQYF. CDR3 DNA sequence: TGTGCCAGCAGTCTGTCCCAGCGGGCTCCCCAAGAGACCCAGTACTTC.

The table lists this clone with a count of one. CDR3 sequence (DNA): TGTGCCAGCAGCTTGACTTTTGGAAACACCATATATTTT. This gives the protein CASSLTFGNTIYF. The V and J genes are TRBV7-9 and TRBJ1-3; unclear D gene. V was shortened by 3 bases and J by 3 bases, with 6 bases between the two germline ends. From germline, CDR1 is SEHNR and CDR2 FQNEAQ (reference sequence). The CDR3 contains 13 residues.